This T cell receptor beta chain was documented in a study of Graves' ophthalmopathy and Graves' hyperthyroidism. Findings of the study overall: Most expanded thyroid clonotypes above 0.001 frequency also appeared in blood.

This clonotype was seen at least ten times. The antigen remains unidentified. The ends lost 0 bases at V and 6 bases at J; junction bases unmatched: 17. This CDR3 is 18 amino acids long. Germline assignment: CDR1 ENHRY and CDR2 SYGVKD. No ophthalmopathy within 18 months of follow-up signified stable hyperthyroidism. Orbital computed tomography, together with clinical symptoms, serum thyroxine, TRAb and thyroid ultrasound, was used for diagnosis. Amplifying from RNA transcripts, the study obtained TCR beta CDR3 regions. Second-round multiplex PCR followed a first-round RT-PCR using HTBI primers. TCRdb re-called the multiplex PCR reads through MiXCR, storing one row per CDR3 protein. Here the sample spans about 620,000 distinct CDR3 sequences, around a fifth being singletons.

This receptor was identified in a woman aged 18-30 years with stable Graves' hyperthyroidism. Some clones in this sample may be carry-over from other donors' samples. The V call is TRBV10-3, the J call TRBJ2-7, with 7 positions matching TRBD2. Sequencing was performed on peripheral blood. The CDR3 DNA follows: TGTGCCATCAGTGAGTCGACCCGGGGGGTAACAATTATTAGCGAGCAGTACTTC. Translating it yields CAISESTRGVTIISEQYF.